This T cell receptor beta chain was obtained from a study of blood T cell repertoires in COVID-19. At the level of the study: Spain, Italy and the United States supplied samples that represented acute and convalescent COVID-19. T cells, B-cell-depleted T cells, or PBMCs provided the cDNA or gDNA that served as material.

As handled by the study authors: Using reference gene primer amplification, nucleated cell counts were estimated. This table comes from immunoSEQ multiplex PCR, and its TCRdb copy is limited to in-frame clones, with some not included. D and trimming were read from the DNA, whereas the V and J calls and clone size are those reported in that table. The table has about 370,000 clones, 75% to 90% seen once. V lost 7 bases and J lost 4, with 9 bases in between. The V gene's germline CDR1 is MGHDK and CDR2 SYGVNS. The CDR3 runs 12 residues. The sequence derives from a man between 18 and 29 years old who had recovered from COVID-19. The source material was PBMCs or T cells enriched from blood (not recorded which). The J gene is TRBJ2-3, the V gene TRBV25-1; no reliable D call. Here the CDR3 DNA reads TGTGCCAGCACCCCGGGTTCAGATACGCAGTATTTT. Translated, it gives CASTPGSDTQYF.